The 5 T cell receptor beta chains in this list originate from one sample, sequenced in a study of T cell repertoires in cytomegalovirus infection. No antigens are known for them. TCRdb redid the calling of the reads with MiXCR, one entry per CDR3 protein. In the table there are about 900,000 distinct CDR3 sequences, less than 40% of which are singletons. The specimen comprised cultured CD8+ T cells from PBMCs, sampled from culture after CMV antigen stimulation. The origin of the receptors is a human donor in good health (CMV status not recorded). Some clones in this sample may be carry-over from other donors' samples.

This clonotype has just one count. This may arise from a read error, as a much more abundant clone is one base away. The CDR3 region is CASTTGTTDTQYF. CDR3 DNA: TGTGCCAGTACTACCGGGACCACAGATACGCAGTATTTT. The chain couples TRBV19 to TRBJ2-3, with D possibly called TRBD1 or TRBD2 (5 bases each). CDR1 LNHDA and CDR2 SQIVND come from the germline V gene (reference sequence). This CDR3 comprises 13 residues. V was clipped by 7 bases and J by 2 bases, with 10 bases between them.

The chain is built from TRBV27 and TRBJ1-1; 8 nucleotides line up with TRBD1. V lost 0 bases, J lost 3 bases, and 0 bases stayed unmatched. The CDR3 is made up of 14 amino acids. The germline V gene has CDR1 MNHEY and CDR2 SMNVEV (reference sequence). CDR3 sequence reads: CASSLSTGDTEAFF. In nucleotides, the CDR3 is TGTGCCAGCAGTTTATCGACAGGGGACACTGAAGCTTTCTTT.

The V call is TRBV12-3 or TRBV12-4, the J call TRBJ1-2; no clear D. The CDR3 length is 15 residues. Trimming took off 6 bases at V and 0 bases at J, with 14 bases between the two ends. CDR3 sequence (DNA): TGTGCCAGCAGATTACATGGGCCAGCTAACTATGGCTACACCTTC. As protein: CASRLHGPANYGYTF.

The count of this clonotype is one. The chain carries TRBV7-3 and TRBJ2-2; TRBD1 matches 9 bases. V dropped 5 bases and J dropped 4; count of bases not matched to a gene: 5. The CDR3 runs 15 residues. The germline V gene has CDR1 SGHTA and CDR2 FQGTGA. CDR3 amino acids: CASSATTGGTGELFF. The CDR3 nucleotides read TGTGCCAGCAGCGCCACGACAGGGGGCACCGGGGAGCTGTTTTTT.

The gene calls are TRBV5-4 and TRBJ1-1; D perhaps matches TRBD1 (5 bases). This CDR3 comprises 13 residues. Germline values: CDR1 SGHNT, CDR2 YYREEE (reference sequence). V was pared by 4 bases and J by 7 bases, with 14 bases between. The CDR3 reads CASSPGAGIEAFF. In DNA, the CDR3 is TGTGCCAGCAGCCCTGGGGCCGGTATTGAAGCTTTCTTT. Full variable domain (rest looked up from reference TRBV5-4 and TRBJ1-1): ETGVTQSPTHLIKTRGQQVTLRCSSQSGHNTVSWYQQALGQGPQFIFQYYREEENGRGNFPPRFSGLQFPNYSSELNVNALELDDSALYLCASSPGAGIEAFFGQGTRLTVV.